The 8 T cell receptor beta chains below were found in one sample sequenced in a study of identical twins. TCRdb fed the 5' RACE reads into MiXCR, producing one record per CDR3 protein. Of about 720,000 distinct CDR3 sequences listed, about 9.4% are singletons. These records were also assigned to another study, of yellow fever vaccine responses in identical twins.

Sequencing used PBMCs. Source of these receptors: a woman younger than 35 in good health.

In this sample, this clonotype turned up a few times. The CDR3: CASSDRVGRNTEAFF. In DNA form, the CDR3 reads TGTGCCAGCAGCGACAGGGTCGGTCGGAACACTGAAGCTTTCTTT. The rearrangement links TRBV6-2 or TRBV6-3 to TRBJ1-1; TRBD1 agrees at 7 bases. The CDR3 runs 15 residues. The ends lost 6 bases at V and 1 base at J; junction bases unmatched: 8. Germline CDR1 is MNHEY and CDR2 is SVGEGT.

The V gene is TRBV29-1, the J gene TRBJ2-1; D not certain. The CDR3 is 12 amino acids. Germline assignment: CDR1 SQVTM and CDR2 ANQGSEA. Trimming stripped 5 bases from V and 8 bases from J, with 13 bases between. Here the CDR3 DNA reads TGCAGCGTTCGGCCCAGTTCAGATGAGCAGTTCTTC. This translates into CSVRPSSDEQFF.

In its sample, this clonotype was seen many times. The CDR3 nucleotides read TGTGCCAGCAGTTACTCGAGTTTCGGGCGAGTCTATGGCTACACCTTC. Translation gives CASSYSSFGRVYGYTF. The chain employs TRBV6-5 and TRBJ1-2, with D hard to call. This CDR3 spans 16 amino acids. V lost 0 bases, J lost 4 bases, and 15 bases lay in between. Germline CDR1 is MNHEY and CDR2 is SVGAGI.

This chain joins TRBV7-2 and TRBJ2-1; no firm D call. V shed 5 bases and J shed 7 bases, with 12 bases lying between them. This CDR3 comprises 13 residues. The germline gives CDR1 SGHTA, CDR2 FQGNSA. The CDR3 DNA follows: TGTGCCAGCAGCCAATGGAGAGGAAATGAGCAGTTCTTC. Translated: CASSQWRGNEQFF.

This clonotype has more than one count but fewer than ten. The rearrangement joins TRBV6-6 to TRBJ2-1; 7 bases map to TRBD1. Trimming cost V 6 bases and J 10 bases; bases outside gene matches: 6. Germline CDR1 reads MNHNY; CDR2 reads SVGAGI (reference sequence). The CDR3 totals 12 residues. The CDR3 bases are TGTGCCAGCAGCCCGAGGGACAGAGAGCAGTTCTTC. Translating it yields CASSPRDREQFF.

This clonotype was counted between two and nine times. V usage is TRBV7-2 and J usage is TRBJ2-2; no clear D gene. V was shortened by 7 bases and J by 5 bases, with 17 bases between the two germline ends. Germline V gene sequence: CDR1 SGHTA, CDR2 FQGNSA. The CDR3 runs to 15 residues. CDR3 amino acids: CASTLFVTGTGELFF. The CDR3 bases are TGTGCCAGCACCCTATTCGTTACCGGGACCGGGGAGCTGTTTTTT.

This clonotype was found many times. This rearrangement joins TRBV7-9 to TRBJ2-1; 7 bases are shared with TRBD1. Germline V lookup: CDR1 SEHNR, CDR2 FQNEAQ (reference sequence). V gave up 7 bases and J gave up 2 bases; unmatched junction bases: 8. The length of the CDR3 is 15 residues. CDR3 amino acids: CASTSVGGTYNEQFF. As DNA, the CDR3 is TGTGCCAGCACCTCGGTAGGGGGCACCTACAATGAGCAGTTCTTC.

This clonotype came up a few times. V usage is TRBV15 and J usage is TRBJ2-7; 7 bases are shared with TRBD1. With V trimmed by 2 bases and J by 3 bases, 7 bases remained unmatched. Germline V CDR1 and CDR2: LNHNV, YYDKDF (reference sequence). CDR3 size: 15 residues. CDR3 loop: CATSRYRDSNYEQYF. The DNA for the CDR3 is TGTGCCACCAGCAGATACCGGGACAGCAACTACGAGCAGTACTTC. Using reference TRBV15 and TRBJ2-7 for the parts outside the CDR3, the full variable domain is DAMVIQNPRYQVTQFGKPVTLSCSQTLNHNVMYWYQQKSSQAPKLLFHYYDKDFNNEADTPDNFQSRRPNTSFCFLDIRSPGLGDTAMYLCATSRYRDSNYEQYFGPGTRLTVT.